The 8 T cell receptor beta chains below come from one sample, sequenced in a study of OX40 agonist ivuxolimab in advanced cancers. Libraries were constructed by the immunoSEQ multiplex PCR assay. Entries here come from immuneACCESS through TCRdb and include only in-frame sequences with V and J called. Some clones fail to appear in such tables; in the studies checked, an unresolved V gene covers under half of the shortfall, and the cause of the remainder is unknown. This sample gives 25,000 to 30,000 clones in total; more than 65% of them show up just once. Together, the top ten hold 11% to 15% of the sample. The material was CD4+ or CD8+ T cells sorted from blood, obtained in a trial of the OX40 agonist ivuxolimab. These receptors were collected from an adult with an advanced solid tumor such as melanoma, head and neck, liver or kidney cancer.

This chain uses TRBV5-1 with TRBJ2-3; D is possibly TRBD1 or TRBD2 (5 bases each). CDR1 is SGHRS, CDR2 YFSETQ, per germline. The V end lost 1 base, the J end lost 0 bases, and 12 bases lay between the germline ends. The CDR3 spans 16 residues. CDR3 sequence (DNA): TGCGCCAGCAGCTTGAGGGGAGAACCTAGCACAGATACGCAGTATTTT. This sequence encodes CASSLRGEPSTDTQYF.

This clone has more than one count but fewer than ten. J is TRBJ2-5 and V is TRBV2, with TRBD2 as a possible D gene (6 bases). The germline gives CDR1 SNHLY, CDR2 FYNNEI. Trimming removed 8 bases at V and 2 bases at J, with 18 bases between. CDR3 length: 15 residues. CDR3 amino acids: CASRGFSGLQETQYF. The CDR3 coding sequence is TGTGCCAGCCGGGGATTCAGCGGGTTACAAGAGACCCAGTACTTC.

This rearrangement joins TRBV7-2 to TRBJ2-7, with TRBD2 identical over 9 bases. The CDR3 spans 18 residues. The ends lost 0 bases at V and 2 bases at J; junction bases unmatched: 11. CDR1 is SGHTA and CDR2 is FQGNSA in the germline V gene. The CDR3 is CASSLAGTAGGATYEQYF. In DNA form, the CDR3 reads TGTGCCAGCAGCTTAGCGGGAACAGCGGGGGGCGCAACCTACGAGCAGTACTTC.

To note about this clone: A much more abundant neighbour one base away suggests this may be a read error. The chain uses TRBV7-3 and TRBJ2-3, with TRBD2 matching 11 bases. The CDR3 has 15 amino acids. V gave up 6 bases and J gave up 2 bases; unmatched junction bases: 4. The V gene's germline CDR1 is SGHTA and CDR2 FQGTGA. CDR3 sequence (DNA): TGTGCCAGCAGGTTGACTAGCGGGGACACAGATACGCAGTATTTT. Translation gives CASRLTSGDTDTQYF.

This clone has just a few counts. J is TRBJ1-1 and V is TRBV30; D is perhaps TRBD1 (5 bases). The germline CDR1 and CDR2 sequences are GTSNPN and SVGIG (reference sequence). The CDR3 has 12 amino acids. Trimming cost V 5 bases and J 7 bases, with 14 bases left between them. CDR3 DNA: TGTGCCTGGCCTCGCCGGGACGGTGAAGCTTTCTTT. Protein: CAWPRRDGEAFF.

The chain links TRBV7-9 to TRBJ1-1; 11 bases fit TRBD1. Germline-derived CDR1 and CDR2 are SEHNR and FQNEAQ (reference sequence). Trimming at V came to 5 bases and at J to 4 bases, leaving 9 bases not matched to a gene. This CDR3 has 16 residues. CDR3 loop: CASSTGDRGMITEAFF. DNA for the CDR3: TGTGCCAGCAGCACAGGGGACAGGGGGATGATCACTGAAGCTTTCTTT.

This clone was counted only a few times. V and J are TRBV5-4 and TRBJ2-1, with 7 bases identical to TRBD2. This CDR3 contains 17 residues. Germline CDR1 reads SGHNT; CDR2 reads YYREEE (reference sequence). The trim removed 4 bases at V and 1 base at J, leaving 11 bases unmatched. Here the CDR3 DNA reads TGTGCCAGCAGCCACCTAGCTAGCGGATTTTCCTACAATGAGCAGTTCTTC. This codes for CASSHLASGFSYNEQFF.

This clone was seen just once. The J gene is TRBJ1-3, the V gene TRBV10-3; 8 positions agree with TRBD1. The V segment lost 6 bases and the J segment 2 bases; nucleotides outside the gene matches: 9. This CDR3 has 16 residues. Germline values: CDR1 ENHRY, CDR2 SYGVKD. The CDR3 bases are TGTGCCATCAGCCAACAGGGGGTCACTACTGGAAACACCATATATTTT. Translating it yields CAISQQGVTTGNTIYF.